A single sample gave rise to the 19 T cell receptor beta chains below, sequenced in a study of shared clonotypes between healthy human individuals. TCRdb's table, derived via immunoSEQ multiplex PCR, lists solely in-frame clones and lacks some. The sample includes some 500,000 clones, approximately 94% seen only once; the top ten take about 0.06%. The sample was naive CD4+ T cells sorted from blood. Stated subset: CD45RA+ positively selected. These receptors were collected from a woman under 40 in good health.

CDR3 DNA sequence: TGTGCCAGCAGTCCCGGGACAGGGGTGGATACGCAGTATTTT. Its protein product is CASSPGTGVDTQYF. This chain uses TRBV6-1 with TRBJ2-3, with 10 bases matching TRBD1. CDR3 size: 14 residues. V gave up 5 bases and J gave up 6 bases; unmatched junction bases: 5. In germline, CDR1 is MNHNS, CDR2 SASEGT.

This clone was seen only once. J is TRBJ1-4 and V is TRBV5-1, with TRBD1 identical over 10 bases. CDR1 is SGHRS, CDR2 YFSETQ, per germline. The CDR3 is 15 amino acids. V was pared by 0 bases and J by 5 bases, with 1 base of the junction left unmatched. CDR3 residues: CASSLEGQGNEKLFF. CDR3 nucleotides: TGCGCCAGCAGCTTGGAGGGACAGGGGAATGAAAAACTGTTTTTT.

A single count supports this clone. The V call is TRBV7-9, the J call TRBJ2-3; 13 bases line up with TRBD2. J gave up 6 bases and V 6 bases, and 18 bases lay outside the gene matches. The CDR3 has 19 amino acids. Germline loops: CDR1 SEHNR, CDR2 FQNEAQ (reference sequence). In DNA, the CDR3 is TGTGCCAGCAGTTTGGCGCGGGGACGGACTAGCGGGAGTCGGGATACGCAGTATTTT. It translates to CASSLARGRTSGSRDTQYF.

J is TRBJ2-2 and V is TRBV11-2; no firm D call. Germline assignment: CDR1 SGHAT and CDR2 FQNNGV. Trimming pared 4 bases from V and 6 bases from J, leaving 9 bases between. The CDR3 loop spans 13 amino acids. CDR3: CASSSLRSGELFF. The CDR3 nucleotides are TGTGCCAGCAGCTCTCTCCGGTCCGGGGAGCTGTTTTTT. Using reference TRBV11-2 and TRBJ2-2 for the parts outside the CDR3, the full variable domain is EAGVAQSPRYKIIEKRQSVAFWCNPISGHATLYWYQQILGQGPKLLIQFQNNGVVDDSQLPKDRFSAERLKGVDSTLKIQPAKLEDSAVYLCASSSLRSGELFFGEGSRLTVL.

V is TRBV19 and J is TRBJ2-7; D is possibly TRBD2 (5 bases). The CDR3 runs to 15 residues. The ends were cut back, 0 bases at V and 13 bases at J, with 22 bases in the middle. Per germline, CDR1 LNHDA and CDR2 SQIVND (reference sequence). The CDR3: CASSIDMAGAAPLYF. The CDR3 DNA follows: TGTGCCAGTAGTATAGATATGGCGGGCGCCGCACCCCTTTACTTC.

The rearrangement uses TRBV28 and TRBJ1-2, with a possible D match to TRBD1 (5 bases). The CDR3 runs to 14 residues. Per germline, CDR1 MDHEN and CDR2 SYDVKM. Trimming shortened V by 5 bases and J by 7 bases, and 17 bases separated the two germline ends. The CDR3 protein is CASSPPGRVVGYTF. The CDR3 DNA reads TGTGCCAGCAGTCCTCCCGGCAGGGTAGTTGGCTACACCTTC.

The rearrangement joins TRBV6-5 to TRBJ2-3; the D is unclear. Deletions cut 6 bases from V and 0 bases from J, with 7 bases between. The CDR3 is made up of 13 amino acids. CDR1 is MNHEY, CDR2 SVGAGI, per germline. CDR3 residues: CASRSRSTDTQYF. DNA for the CDR3: TGTGCCAGCAGGTCACGTAGCACAGATACGCAGTATTTT.

The CDR3 spells CASSRTSGSHEQFF. DNA of the CDR3: TGTGCCAGTAGTCGAACTAGCGGGAGTCATGAGCAGTTCTTC. The chain is built from TRBV19 and TRBJ2-1; 11 positions agree with TRBD2. The CDR3 loop spans 14 amino acids. Germline CDR1 reads LNHDA; CDR2 reads SQIVND (reference sequence). V was clipped by 5 bases and J by 8 bases; unmatched bases: 5.

For this clone: Other DNA variants within this sample encode the same CDR3. This rearrangement joins TRBV5-1 to TRBJ1-1, with unresolved D. The CDR3 totals 13 residues. The V gene's germline CDR1 is SGHRS and CDR2 YFSETQ. Trimming cost V 0 bases and J 4 bases, with 7 bases left between them. Here the CDR3 DNA reads TGCGCCAGCAGCTTGGAAGGGAGCACTGAAGCTTTCTTT. Translation: CASSLEGSTEAFF. Together with reference TRBV5-1 and TRBJ1-1, the CDR3 gives the full variable domain: KAGVTQTPRYLIKTRGQQVTLSCSPISGHRSVSWYQQTPGQGLQFLFEYFSETQRNKGNFPGRFSGRQFSNSRSEMNVSTLELGDSALYLCASSLEGSTEAFFGQGTRLTVV.

V and J are TRBV7-9 and TRBJ1-2, with 8 bases lining up with TRBD1. Germline trimming cut 3 bases from V and 8 bases from J; bases unmatched to any gene: 8. CDR1 and CDR2 (germline): SEHNR, FQNEAQ (reference sequence). This CDR3 region has 14 residues. The CDR3 reads CASSFGQGISGYTF. The CDR3 region has the DNA TGTGCCAGCAGCTTCGGACAGGGCATTAGCGGCTACACCTTC.

The chain recombines TRBV10-3 with TRBJ2-1; D unresolved. The CDR3 covers 13 residues. The germline V and J ends were trimmed by 0 bases and 7 bases, with 7 bases remaining between them. The germline CDR1 and CDR2 sequences are ENHRY and SYGVKD. The chain's CDR3 is CAISESEGNEQFF. CDR3 sequence (DNA): TGTGCCATCAGTGAGTCGGAAGGGAATGAGCAGTTCTTC.

The J gene is TRBJ2-7, the V gene TRBV13, with a weak D call TRBD2 (6 bases). The CDR3 has 17 amino acids. CDR1 is PRHDT and CDR2 is FYEKMQ in the germline V gene (reference sequence). Trimming took 5 bases from V and 1 from J, leaving 21 bases between them. CDR3: CASSRKPKIADSYEQYF. The CDR3 DNA reads as TGTGCCAGCAGCCGTAAACCCAAGATAGCGGATTCCTACGAGCAGTACTTC.

J is TRBJ2-2 and V is TRBV7-7; 9 nucleotides agree with TRBD1. The CDR3 is 15 amino acids. The V and J ends lost 6 bases and 6 bases, in that order; junction bases with no gene match: 8. Germline loops: CDR1 SSHAT, CDR2 FNYEAQ (reference sequence). The CDR3 here is CASSRDRVVAGELFF. CDR3 DNA: TGTGCCAGCAGTCGGGACAGGGTGGTGGCCGGGGAGCTGTTTTTT.

The rearrangement links TRBV20-1 to TRBJ2-1; possible D gene TRBD1, 6 bases. Germline CDR1 and CDR2: DFQATT and SNEGSKA (reference sequence). The length of the CDR3 is 10 residues. The ends were cut back, 5 bases at V and 14 bases at J, with 13 bases in the middle. CDR3 DNA: TGCAGTGCTTCGGACAGCCTTGAGTTCTTC. It yields the protein CSASDSLEFF.

The chain is built from TRBV6-5 and TRBJ2-7, with D maybe TRBD1 (5 bases). This CDR3 is built from 15 residues. Germline CDR1 reads MNHEY; CDR2 reads SVGAGI. The germline V and J ends were trimmed by 5 bases and 0 bases, with 14 bases remaining between them. The chain's CDR3 is CASSKQETYSYEQYF. The CDR3 DNA is TGTGCCAGCAGTAAACAGGAAACCTACTCCTACGAGCAGTACTTC.

V usage is TRBV4-1 and J usage is TRBJ2-5, with TRBD2 matching over 9 bases. After removal of 3 bases from V and 3 bases from J, the junction contained 14 bases not matched to a gene. The length of the CDR3 is 18 residues. Germline values: CDR1 MGHRA, CDR2 YSYEKL. CDR3: CASSHVGRGSGSKETQYF. The CDR3 bases are TGCGCCAGCAGCCACGTGGGACGGGGTAGCGGGAGTAAAGAGACCCAGTACTTC.

The genes are TRBV27 and TRBJ1-4; D uncertain. The V gene lost 4 bases and the J gene lost 8 bases, with 14 bases spanning the gap. The CDR3 contains 14 residues. Germline V gene sequence: CDR1 MNHEY, CDR2 SMNVEV (reference sequence). CDR3 in amino acids: CASSSPGLEEKLFF. The CDR3 DNA is TGTGCCAGCAGTTCTCCGGGCCTTGAGGAAAAACTGTTTTTT.

The chain links TRBV7-9 to TRBJ1-2; 7 nucleotides match TRBD1. V gave up 4 bases and J gave up 0 bases; unmatched junction bases: 8. Germline-derived CDR1 and CDR2 are SEHNR and FQNEAQ (reference sequence). CDR3 length: 16 amino acids. This CDR3 is CASSSSDGTANYGYTF. The CDR3 DNA reads TGTGCCAGCAGCTCCTCAGACGGGACAGCTAACTATGGCTACACCTTC.

The gene calls are TRBV5-1 and TRBJ2-2; 11 nucleotides line up with TRBD1. CDR3 length: 16 residues. CDR1 is SGHRS, CDR2 YFSETQ, per germline. The V gene end was trimmed by 5 bases and the J gene end by 3 bases; junction bases not matched to a gene: 6. CDR3 protein: CASSSGTGGYTGELFF. The CDR3, as DNA: TGCGCCAGCAGTTCCGGGACAGGGGGGTACACCGGGGAGCTGTTTTTT. Full variable domain (outside the CDR3, taken from reference TRBV5-1 and TRBJ2-2): KAGVTQTPRYLIKTRGQQVTLSCSPISGHRSVSWYQQTPGQGLQFLFEYFSETQRNKGNFPGRFSGRQFSNSRSEMNVSTLELGDSALYLCASSSGTGGYTGELFFGEGSRLTVL.